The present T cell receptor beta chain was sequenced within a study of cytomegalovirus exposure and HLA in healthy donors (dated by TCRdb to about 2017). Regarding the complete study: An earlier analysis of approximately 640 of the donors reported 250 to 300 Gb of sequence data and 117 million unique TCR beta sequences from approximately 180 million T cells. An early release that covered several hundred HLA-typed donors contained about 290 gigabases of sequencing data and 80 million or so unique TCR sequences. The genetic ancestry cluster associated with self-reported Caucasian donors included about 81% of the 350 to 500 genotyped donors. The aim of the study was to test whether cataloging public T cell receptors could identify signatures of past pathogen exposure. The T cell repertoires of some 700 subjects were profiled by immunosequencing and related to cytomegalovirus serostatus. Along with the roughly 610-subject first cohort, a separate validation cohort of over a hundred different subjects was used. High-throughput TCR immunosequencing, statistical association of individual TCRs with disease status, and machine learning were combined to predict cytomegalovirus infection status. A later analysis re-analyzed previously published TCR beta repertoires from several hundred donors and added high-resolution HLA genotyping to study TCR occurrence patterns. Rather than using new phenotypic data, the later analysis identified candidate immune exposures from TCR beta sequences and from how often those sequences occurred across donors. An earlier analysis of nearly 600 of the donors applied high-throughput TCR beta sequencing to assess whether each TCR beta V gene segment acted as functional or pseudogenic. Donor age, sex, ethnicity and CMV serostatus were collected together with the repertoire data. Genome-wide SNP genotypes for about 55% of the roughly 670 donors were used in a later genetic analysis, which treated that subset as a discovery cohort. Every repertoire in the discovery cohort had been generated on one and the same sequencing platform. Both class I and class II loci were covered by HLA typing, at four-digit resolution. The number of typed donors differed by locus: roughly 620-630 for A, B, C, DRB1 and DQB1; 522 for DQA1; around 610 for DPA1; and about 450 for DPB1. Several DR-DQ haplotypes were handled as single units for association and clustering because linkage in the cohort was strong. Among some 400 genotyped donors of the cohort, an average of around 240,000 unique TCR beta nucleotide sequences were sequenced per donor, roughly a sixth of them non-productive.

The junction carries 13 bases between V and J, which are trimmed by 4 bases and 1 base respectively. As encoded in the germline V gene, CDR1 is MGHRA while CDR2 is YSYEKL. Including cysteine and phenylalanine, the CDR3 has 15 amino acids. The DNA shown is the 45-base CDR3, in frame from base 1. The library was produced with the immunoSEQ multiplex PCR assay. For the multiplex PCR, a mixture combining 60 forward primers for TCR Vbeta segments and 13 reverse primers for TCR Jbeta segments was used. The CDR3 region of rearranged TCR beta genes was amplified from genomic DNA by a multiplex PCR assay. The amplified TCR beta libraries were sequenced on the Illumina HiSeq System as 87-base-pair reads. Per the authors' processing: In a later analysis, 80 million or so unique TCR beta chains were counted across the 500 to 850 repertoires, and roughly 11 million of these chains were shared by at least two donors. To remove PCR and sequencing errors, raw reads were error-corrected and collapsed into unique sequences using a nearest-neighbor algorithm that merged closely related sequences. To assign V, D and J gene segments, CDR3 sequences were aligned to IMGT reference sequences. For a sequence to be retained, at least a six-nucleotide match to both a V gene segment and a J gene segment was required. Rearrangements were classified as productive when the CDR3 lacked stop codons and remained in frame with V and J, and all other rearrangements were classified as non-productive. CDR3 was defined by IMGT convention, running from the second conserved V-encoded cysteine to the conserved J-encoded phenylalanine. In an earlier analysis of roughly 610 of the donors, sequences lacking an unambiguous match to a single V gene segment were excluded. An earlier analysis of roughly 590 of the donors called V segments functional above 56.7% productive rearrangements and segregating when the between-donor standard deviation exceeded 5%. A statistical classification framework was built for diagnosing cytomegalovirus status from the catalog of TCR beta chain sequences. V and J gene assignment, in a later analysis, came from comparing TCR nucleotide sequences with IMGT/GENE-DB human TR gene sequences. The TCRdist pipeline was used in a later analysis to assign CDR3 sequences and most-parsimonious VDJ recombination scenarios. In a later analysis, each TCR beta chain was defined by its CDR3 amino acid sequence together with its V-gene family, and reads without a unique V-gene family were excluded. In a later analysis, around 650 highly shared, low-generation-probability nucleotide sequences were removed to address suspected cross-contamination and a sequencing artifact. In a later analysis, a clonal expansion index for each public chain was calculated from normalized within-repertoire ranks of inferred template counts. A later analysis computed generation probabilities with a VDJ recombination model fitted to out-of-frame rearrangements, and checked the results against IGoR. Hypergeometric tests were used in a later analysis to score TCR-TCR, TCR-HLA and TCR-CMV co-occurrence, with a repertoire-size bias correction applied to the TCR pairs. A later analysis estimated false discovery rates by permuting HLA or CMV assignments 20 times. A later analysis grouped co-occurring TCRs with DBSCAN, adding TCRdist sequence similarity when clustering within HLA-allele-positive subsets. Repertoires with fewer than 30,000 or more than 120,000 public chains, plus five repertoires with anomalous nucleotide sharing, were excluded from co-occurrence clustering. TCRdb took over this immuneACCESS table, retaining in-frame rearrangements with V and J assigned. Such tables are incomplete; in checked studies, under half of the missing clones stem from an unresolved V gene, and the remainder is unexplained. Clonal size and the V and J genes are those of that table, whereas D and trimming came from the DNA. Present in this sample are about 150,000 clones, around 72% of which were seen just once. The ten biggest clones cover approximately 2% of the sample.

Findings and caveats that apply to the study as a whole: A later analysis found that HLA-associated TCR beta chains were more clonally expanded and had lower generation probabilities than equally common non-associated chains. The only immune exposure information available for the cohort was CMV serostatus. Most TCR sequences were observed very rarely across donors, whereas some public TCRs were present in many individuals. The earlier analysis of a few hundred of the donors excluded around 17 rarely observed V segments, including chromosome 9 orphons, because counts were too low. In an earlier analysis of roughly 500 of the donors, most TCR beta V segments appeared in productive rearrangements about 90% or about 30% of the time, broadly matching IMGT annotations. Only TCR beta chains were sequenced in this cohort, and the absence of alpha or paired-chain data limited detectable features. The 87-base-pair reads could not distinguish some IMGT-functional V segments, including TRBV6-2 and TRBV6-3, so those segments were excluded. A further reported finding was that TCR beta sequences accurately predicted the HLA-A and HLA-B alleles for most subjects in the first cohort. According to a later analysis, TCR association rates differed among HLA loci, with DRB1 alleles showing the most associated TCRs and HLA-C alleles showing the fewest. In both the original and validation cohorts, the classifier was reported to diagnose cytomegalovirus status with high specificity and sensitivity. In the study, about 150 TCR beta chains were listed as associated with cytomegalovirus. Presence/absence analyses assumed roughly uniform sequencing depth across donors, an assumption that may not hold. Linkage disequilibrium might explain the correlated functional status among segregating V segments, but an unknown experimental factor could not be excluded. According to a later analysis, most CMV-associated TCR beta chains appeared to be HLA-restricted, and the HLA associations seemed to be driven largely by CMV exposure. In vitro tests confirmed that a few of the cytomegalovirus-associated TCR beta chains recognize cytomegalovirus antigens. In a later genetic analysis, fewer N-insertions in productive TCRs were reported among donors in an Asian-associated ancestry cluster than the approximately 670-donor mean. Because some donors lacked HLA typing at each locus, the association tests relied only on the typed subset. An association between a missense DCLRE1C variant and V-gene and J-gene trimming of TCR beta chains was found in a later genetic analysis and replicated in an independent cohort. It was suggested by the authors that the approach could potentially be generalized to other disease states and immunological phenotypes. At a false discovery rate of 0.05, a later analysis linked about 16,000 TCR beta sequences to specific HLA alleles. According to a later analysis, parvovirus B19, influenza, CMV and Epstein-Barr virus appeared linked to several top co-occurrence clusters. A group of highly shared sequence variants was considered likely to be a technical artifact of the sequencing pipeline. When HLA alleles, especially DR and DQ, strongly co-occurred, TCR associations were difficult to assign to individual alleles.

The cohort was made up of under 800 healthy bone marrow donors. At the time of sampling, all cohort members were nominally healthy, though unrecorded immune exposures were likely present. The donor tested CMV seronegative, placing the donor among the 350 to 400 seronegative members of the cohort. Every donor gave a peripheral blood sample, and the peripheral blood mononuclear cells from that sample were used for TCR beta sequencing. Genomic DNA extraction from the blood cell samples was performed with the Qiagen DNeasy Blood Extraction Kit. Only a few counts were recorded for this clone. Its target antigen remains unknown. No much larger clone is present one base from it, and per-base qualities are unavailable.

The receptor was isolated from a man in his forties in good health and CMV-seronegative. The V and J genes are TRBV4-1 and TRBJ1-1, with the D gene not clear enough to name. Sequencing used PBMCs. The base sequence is TGCGCCAGCAGCCCTCGGGGAACTCCGAACACTGAAGCTTTCTTT. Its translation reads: CASSPRGTPNTEAFF.